One sample yielded the 23 T cell receptor beta chains listed below, sequenced in a study of blood T cell repertoires in COVID-19. Using immunoSEQ multiplex PCR, the repertoire was profiled, and TCRdb retains in-frame clones only, with some absent. There are roughly 18,000 clones in the sample; 89% occur only once, and around 13% lies in the top ten. Sequences were obtained from peripheral blood. The receptors here all came from a man in his fifties or sixties with active COVID-19.

The rearrangement joins TRBV11-3 to TRBJ1-2; D not resolved. V lost 1 base to trimming and J lost 2 bases, with 11 bases between them. This CDR3 has 15 amino acids. Germline V lookup: CDR1 SGHNT, CDR2 YENEEA. CDR3 in amino acids: CASSLGPSGNYGYTF. DNA of the CDR3: TGTGCCAGCAGCTTAGGGCCCTCGGGAAACTATGGCTACACCTTC.

The chain couples TRBV27 to TRBJ2-2, with D unclear. This CDR3 has 13 residues. Trimming removed 3 bases from V and 5 bases from J, with 7 bases in between. Germline CDR1 and CDR2: MNHEY and SMNVEV (reference sequence). CDR3 region: CASSFSATGELFF. DNA for the CDR3: TGTGCCAGCAGTTTTAGTGCGACCGGGGAGCTGTTTTTT.

V and J are TRBV13 and TRBJ2-3; TRBD1 agrees at 7 bases. This CDR3 is built from 16 residues. With 0 bases clipped from V and 2 bases from J, the junction kept 5 bases outside the gene matches. Germline CDR1 PRHDT, CDR2 FYEKMQ (reference sequence). CDR3 in amino acids: CASSLGRQGFTDTQYF. CDR3 DNA: TGTGCCAGCAGCTTAGGTCGACAGGGTTTCACAGATACGCAGTATTTT.

The gene calls are TRBV7-6 and TRBJ2-7, with D possibly being TRBD1 (8 bases). This CDR3 comprises 15 residues. With 5 bases removed from V and 6 bases from J, the gap between germline ends came to 20 bases. Germline CDR1 SGHVS, CDR2 FNYEAQ. In DNA, the CDR3 is TGTGCCAGCAGCCGCGGACAGGGAGGGGGTTTCGAGCAGTACTTC. Translated, it gives CASSRGQGGGFEQYF. Complete variable domain (other parts from reference TRBV7-6 and TRBJ2-7): GAGVSQSPRYKVTKRGQDVALRCDPISGHVSLYWYRQALGQGPEFLTYFNYEAQQDKSGLPNDRFSAERPEGSISTLTIQRTEQRDSAMYRCASSRGQGGGFEQYFGPGTRLTVT.

The rearrangement links TRBV18 to TRBJ2-1; 7 bases match TRBD2. V lost 6 bases to trimming and J lost 6 bases; unmatched junction nucleotides: 5. CDR1 is KGHSH, CDR2 LQKENI, per germline. The length of the CDR3 is 13 residues. The CDR3 loop is CASSLSGGNEQFF. As DNA, the CDR3 is TGTGCCAGCTCCCTGTCGGGGGGCAATGAGCAGTTCTTC.

This chain joins TRBV5-6 and TRBJ2-2; a weak D match, TRBD2 (6 bases). Trimming shortened V by 4 bases and J by 3 bases, and 10 bases separated the two germline ends. CDR1 and CDR2 from the germline V gene are SGHDT and YYEEEE. This CDR3 has 14 amino acids. The CDR3 protein is CASSMGLYTGELFF. The CDR3 nucleotides are TGTGCCAGCAGCATGGGACTTTACACCGGGGAGCTGTTTTTT.

DNA for the CDR3: TGTGCCAGCAGCGCTAGCGGGGCCTTCTCTGGGGCCAACGTCCTGACTTTC. It yields the protein CASSASGAFSGANVLTF. V usage is TRBV7-3 and J usage is TRBJ2-6; 9 nucleotides match TRBD2. The CDR3 sequence is 17 residues long. Germline CDR1 reads SGHTA; CDR2 reads FQGTGA. Losses at the gene ends were 5 bases for V and 0 bases for J; bases not matched to a gene: 5.

The chain carries TRBV19 and TRBJ2-7, with TRBD1 matching over 7 bases. This CDR3 is 13 amino acids long. Germline V CDR1 and CDR2: LNHDA, SQIVND (reference sequence). Losses at the gene ends were 5 bases for V and 3 bases for J; bases not matched to a gene: 4. CDR3 sequence reads: CASSVTGVYEQYF. CDR3 sequence (DNA): TGTGCCAGTAGTGTTACAGGGGTCTACGAGCAGTACTTC.

The chain is built from TRBV24-1 and TRBJ2-3; 7 positions agree with TRBD1. Germline assignment: CDR1 KGHDR and CDR2 SFDVKD. The V segment lost 3 bases and the J segment 3 bases; nucleotides outside the gene matches: 8. This CDR3 is 16 amino acids long. The CDR3 is CATSDRQGTRTDTQYF. The CDR3 bases are TGTGCCACCAGTGATCGACAGGGAACGAGGACAGATACGCAGTATTTT.

The chain employs TRBV19 and TRBJ1-4; 8 nucleotides line up with TRBD1. CDR3 length equals 13 residues. Germline V gene data show CDR1 as LNHDA and CDR2 as SQIVND (reference sequence). The junction had 3 bases not matched to a gene; V was cut back by 5 bases and J by 7 bases. The CDR3 nucleotides are TGTGCCAGTAGTGAAGGGACAGGTGAAAAACTGTTTTTT. As protein: CASSEGTGEKLFF. Full variable domain (rest looked up from reference TRBV19 and TRBJ1-4): DGGITQSPKYLFRKEGQNVTLSCEQNLNHDAMYWYRQDPGQGLRLIYYSQIVNDFQKGDIAEGYSVSREKKESFPLTVTSAQKNPTAFYLCASSEGTGEKLFFGSGTQLSVL.

This chain joins TRBV9 and TRBJ1-6, with a possible D match to TRBD1 (5 bases). The CDR3 is 16 residues long. Per germline, CDR1 SGDLS and CDR2 YYNGEE. Trimming removed 0 bases from V and 7 bases from J, with 14 bases in between. CDR3 DNA: TGTGCCAGCAGCGTAGAAGGGCAGGGTTTCAATTCACCCCTCCACTTT. Protein sequence: CASSVEGQGFNSPLHF. The whole variable domain, filled in from reference TRBV9 and TRBJ1-6, reads DSGVTQTPKHLITATGQRVTLRCSPRSGDLSVYWYQQSLDQGLQFLIQYYNGEERAKGNILERFSAQQFPDLHSELNLSSLELGDSALYFCASSVEGQGFNSPLHFGNGTRLTVT.

The rearrangement uses TRBV11-3 and TRBJ2-3; D unclear. V was pared by 7 bases and J by 0 bases, with 5 bases between. Per the germline V gene, CDR1 is SGHNT and CDR2 is YENEEA. This CDR3 has 12 residues. This CDR3 is CASTSSTDTQYF. The CDR3 nucleotides are TGTGCCAGCACCTCTAGCACAGATACGCAGTATTTT.

This clone appeared a few times. In DNA form, the CDR3 reads TGCGCCAGCAGCCAAGTCGGTAGCGGGGGGCTGAACACCGGGGAGCTGTTTTTT. It specifies CASSQVGSGGLNTGELFF. The V call is TRBV4-1, the J call TRBJ2-2; TRBD2 matches 10 bases. CDR1 MGHRA and CDR2 YSYEKL come from the germline V gene. The CDR3 is made up of 18 amino acids. After removal of 1 base from V and 1 base from J, the junction contained 6 bases not matched to a gene.

The rearrangement joins TRBV4-1 to TRBJ2-7, with 11 bases identical to TRBD2. This CDR3 comprises 15 residues. Germline V gene lookup returns CDR1 MGHRA and CDR2 YSYEKL. The ends lost 1 base at V and 4 bases at J; junction bases unmatched: 3. Written as DNA, the CDR3 is TGCGCCAGCAGCCAAGCCACTAGCGGGGGTTACGAGCAGTACTTC. It encodes CASSQATSGGYEQYF.

This rearrangement joins TRBV28 to TRBJ1-4, with D perhaps TRBD1 (5 bases). The germline CDR1 and CDR2 sequences are MDHEN and SYDVKM. CDR3 length equals 14 residues. V dropped 3 bases and J dropped 7 bases, with 12 bases sitting between them. In nucleotides, the CDR3 is TGTGCCAGCAGTTTGCGGCAGGGTTTTGAAAAACTGTTTTTT. The encoded protein is CASSLRQGFEKLFF.

V usage is TRBV5-6 and J usage is TRBJ1-2, with a possible D match to TRBD1 (6 bases). Germline V CDR1 and CDR2: SGHDT, YYEEEE. With 3 bases removed from V and 3 bases from J, the gap between germline ends came to 9 bases. This CDR3 is 13 amino acids long. In DNA form, the CDR3 reads TGTGCCAGCAGCTCCCCAGGGGACTATGGCTACACCTTC. This codes for CASSSPGDYGYTF.

This chain links TRBV11-3 with TRBJ2-7, with a tentative D call TRBD2 (6 bases). The CDR3 totals 13 residues. The germline V gene encodes CDR1 SGHNT and CDR2 YENEEA. With 5 bases removed from V and 5 bases from J, the gap between germline ends came to 13 bases. The CDR3 coding sequence is TGTGCCAGCAGCCACGAATGGGGGGACGAGCAGTACTTC. Encoded protein: CASSHEWGDEQYF.

The gene calls are TRBV30 and TRBJ2-3; possibly TRBD1 for D (6 bases). V was shortened by 2 bases and J by 6 bases, with 12 bases between the two germline ends. CDR1 is GTSNPN, CDR2 SVGIG, per germline (reference sequence). CDR3 length: 13 residues. The CDR3 DNA reads TGTGCCTGGAGTACAGGGCCGAGGGATACGCAGTATTTT. Residues: CAWSTGPRDTQYF.

The V and J genes are TRBV9 and TRBJ2-1; D is possibly TRBD2 (5 bases). The CDR3 loop spans 13 amino acids. Trimming removed 2 bases from V and 5 bases from J, with 8 bases in between. Germline assignment: CDR1 SGDLS and CDR2 YYNGEE. CDR3 loop: CASSVSDNNEQFF. For the CDR3, the DNA is TGTGCCAGCAGCGTTAGCGATAACAATGAGCAGTTCTTC.

V usage is TRBV11-2 and J usage is TRBJ2-3, with 8 bases matching TRBD2. Looked up from germline, CDR1 is SGHAT and CDR2 is FQNNGV. The V and J ends lost 7 bases and 10 bases, in that order; junction bases with no gene match: 16. The CDR3 runs to 15 residues. In nucleotides, the CDR3 is TGTGCCAGCAACCAGGGACTTTCCTCCGGGGGGGCGCAGTATTTT. This gives the protein CASNQGLSSGGAQYF. The variable domain in full, with the rest retrieved from reference TRBV11-2 and TRBJ2-3, is EAGVAQSPRYKIIEKRQSVAFWCNPISGHATLYWYQQILGQGPKLLIQFQNNGVVDDSQLPKDRFSAERLKGVDSTLKIQPAKLEDSAVYLCASNQGLSSGGAQYFGPGTRLTVL.

The rearrangement links TRBV3-1 (or the pseudogene TRBV3-2) to TRBJ2-1, with D unresolved. Between the trimmed V and J ends, which lost 3 bases and 6 bases, there was a span of 9 bases. The CDR3 is 13 amino acids. CDR1 is LGHDT and CDR2 is YNNKEL in the germline V gene (reference sequence). The CDR3 spells CASSQNPSNEQFF. DNA of the CDR3: TGTGCCAGCAGCCAGAACCCCAGCAATGAGCAGTTCTTC.

The genes are TRBV7-8 and TRBJ2-5, with 12 bases fitting TRBD1. CDR1 is SGHVS and CDR2 is FQNEAQ in the germline V gene. The CDR3 sequence is 15 residues long. V shed 4 bases, J shed 7 bases, and the junction held 7 bases outside the gene matches. The CDR3 region is CASSSRDRGPRTQYF. CDR3 coding DNA: TGTGCCAGCAGCTCCCGGGACAGGGGGCCGCGGACCCAGTACTTC.

This chain joins TRBV19 and TRBJ2-7, with a weak D call TRBD2 (6 bases). The CDR3 spans 13 residues. V dropped 3 bases and J dropped 6 bases, with 12 bases sitting between them. Germline assignment: CDR1 LNHDA and CDR2 SQIVND (reference sequence). CDR3 in amino acids: CASSIREQSEQYF. For the CDR3, the DNA is TGTGCCAGTAGTATTCGGGAGCAAAGCGAGCAGTACTTC.